This T cell receptor beta chain was sequenced for a study of T cells in Graves' hyperthyroidism and ophthalmopathy. Template material for amplifying TCR beta CDR3 regions consisted of RNA transcripts. When the TCR CDR3 underwent first-round RT-PCR, the HTBI primer set was used. Using its own MiXCR run on the multiplex PCR reads, TCRdb lists one record per CDR3 protein. The sample has some 600,000 distinct CDR3 sequences, 11% to 15% seen once. Study-wide findings and caveats: From stable hyperthyroidism, ophthalmopathy was separated by a 13 V-J model.

This clonotype was observed many times. What it binds is unknown. V lost 7 bases to trimming and J lost 5 bases; unmatched junction nucleotides: 8. Germline V gene data show CDR1 as MDHEN and CDR2 as SYDVKM. CDR3 length: 14 residues. The sequenced material came from blood. V usage is TRBV28 and J usage is TRBJ2-1; 7 bases match TRBD1. The receptor's source is a woman in her twenties or thirties with Graves' hyperthyroidism that later progressed to Graves' ophthalmopathy. The CDR3 loop is CASTPGDRDNEQFF. The CDR3 DNA reads as TGTGCCAGCACCCCAGGGGACAGAGACAATGAGCAGTTCTTC.